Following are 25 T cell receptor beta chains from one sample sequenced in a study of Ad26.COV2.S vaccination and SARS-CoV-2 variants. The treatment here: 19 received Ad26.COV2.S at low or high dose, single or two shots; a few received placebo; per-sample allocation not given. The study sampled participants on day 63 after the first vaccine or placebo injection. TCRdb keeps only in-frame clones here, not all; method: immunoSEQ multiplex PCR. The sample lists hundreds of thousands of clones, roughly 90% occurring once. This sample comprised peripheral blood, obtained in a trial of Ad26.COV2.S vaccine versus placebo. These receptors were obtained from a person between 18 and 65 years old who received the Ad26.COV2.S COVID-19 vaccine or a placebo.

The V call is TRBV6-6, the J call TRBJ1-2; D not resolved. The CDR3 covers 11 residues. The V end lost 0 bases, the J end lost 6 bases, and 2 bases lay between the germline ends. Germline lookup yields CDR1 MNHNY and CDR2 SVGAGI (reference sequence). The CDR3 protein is CASSYSDGYTF. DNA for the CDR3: TGTGCCAGCAGTTACTCGGATGGCTACACCTTC.

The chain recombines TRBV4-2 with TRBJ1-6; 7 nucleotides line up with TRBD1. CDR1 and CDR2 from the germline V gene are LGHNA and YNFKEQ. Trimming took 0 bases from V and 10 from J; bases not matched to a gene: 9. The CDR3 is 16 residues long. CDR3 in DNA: TGTGCCAGCAGCCAAGAGGCCGGGACAGTCACCTCACCCCTCCACTTT. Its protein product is CASSQEAGTVTSPLHF.

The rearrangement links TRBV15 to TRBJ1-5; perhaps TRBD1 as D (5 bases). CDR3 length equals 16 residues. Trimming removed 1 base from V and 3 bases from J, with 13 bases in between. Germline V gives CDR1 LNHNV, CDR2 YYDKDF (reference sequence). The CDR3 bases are TGTGCCACCAGCAGAGGAGACAGATCTTTCAATCAGCCCCAGCATTTT. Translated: CATSRGDRSFNQPQHF.

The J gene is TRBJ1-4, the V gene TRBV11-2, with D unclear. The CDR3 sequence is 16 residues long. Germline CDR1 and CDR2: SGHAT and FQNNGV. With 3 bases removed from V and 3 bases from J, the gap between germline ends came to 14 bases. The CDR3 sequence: CASSFSGSQANEKLFF. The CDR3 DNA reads TGTGCCAGCAGCTTCTCCGGAAGTCAGGCTAATGAAAAACTGTTTTTT.

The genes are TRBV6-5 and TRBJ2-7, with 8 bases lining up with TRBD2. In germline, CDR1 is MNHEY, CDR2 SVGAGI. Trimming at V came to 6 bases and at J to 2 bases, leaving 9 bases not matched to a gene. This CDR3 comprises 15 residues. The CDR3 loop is CASSPGGGGPYEQYF. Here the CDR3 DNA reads TGTGCCAGCAGCCCGGGGGGCGGGGGGCCCTACGAGCAGTACTTC.

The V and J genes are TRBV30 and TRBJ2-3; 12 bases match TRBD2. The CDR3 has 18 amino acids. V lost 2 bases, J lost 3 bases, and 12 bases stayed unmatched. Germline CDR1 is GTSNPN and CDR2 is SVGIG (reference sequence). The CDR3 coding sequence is TGTGCCTGGAGTCCCCTGTCTAGCGGGAGGGCAGGGACAGATACGCAGTATTTT. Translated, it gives CAWSPLSSGRAGTDTQYF.

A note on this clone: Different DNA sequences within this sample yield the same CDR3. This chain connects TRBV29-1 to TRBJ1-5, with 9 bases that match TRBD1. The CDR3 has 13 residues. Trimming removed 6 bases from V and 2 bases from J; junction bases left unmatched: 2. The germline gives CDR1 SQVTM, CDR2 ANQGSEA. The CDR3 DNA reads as TGCAGCGTGAGGACAGGGGGCAATCAGCCCCAGCATTTT. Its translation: CSVRTGGNQPQHF.

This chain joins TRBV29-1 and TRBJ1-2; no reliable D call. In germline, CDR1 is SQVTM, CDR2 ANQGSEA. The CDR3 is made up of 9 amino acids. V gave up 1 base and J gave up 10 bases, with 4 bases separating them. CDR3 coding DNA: TGCAGCGTTGAAGGTCTCTACACCTTC. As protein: CSVEGLYTF.

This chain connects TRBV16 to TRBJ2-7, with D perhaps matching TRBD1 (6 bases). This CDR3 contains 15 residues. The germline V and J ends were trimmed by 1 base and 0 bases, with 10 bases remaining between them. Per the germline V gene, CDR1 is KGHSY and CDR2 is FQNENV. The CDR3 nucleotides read TGTGCCAGCAGCCAATACGAGACAGGCTCCTACGAGCAGTACTTC. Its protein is CASSQYETGSYEQYF.

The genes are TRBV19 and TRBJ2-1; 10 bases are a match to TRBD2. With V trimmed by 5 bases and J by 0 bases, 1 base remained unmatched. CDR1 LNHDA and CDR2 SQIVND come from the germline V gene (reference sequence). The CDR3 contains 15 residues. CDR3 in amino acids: CASSPSGSSYNEQFF. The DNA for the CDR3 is TGTGCCAGTAGTCCTAGCGGGAGCTCCTACAATGAGCAGTTCTTC. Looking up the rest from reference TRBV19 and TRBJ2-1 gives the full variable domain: DGGITQSPKYLFRKEGQNVTLSCEQNLNHDAMYWYRQDPGQGLRLIYYSQIVNDFQKGDIAEGYSVSREKKESFPLTVTSAQKNPTAFYLCASSPSGSSYNEQFFGPGTRLTVL.

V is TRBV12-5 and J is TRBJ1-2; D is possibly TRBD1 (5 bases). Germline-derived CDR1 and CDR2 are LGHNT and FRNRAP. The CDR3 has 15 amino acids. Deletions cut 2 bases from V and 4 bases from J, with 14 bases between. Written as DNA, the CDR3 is TGTGCTAGTGGTTTGTCGGGGTTAAGGGGCTATGGCTACACCTTC. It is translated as CASGLSGLRGYGYTF.

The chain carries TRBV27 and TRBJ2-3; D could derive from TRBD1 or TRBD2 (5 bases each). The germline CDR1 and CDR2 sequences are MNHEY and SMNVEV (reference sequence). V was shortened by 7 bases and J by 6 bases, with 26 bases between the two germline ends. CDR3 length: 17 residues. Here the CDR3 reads CASIRRPGPSLADTQYF. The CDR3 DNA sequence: TGTGCCAGCATTAGGAGGCCGGGACCAAGCCTGGCGGATACGCAGTATTTT.

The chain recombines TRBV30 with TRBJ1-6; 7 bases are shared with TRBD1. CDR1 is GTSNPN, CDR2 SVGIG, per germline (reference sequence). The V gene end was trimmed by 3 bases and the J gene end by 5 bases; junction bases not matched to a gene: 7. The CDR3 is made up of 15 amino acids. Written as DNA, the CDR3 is TGTGCCTGGAGAATCAGGGGGTTGAATAATTCACCCCTCCACTTT. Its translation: CAWRIRGLNNSPLHF.

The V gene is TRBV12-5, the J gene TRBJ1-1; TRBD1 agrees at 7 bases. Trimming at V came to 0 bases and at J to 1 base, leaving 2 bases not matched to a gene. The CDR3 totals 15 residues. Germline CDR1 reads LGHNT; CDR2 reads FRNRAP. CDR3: CASGLVRTGNTEAFF. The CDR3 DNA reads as TGTGCTAGTGGTTTGGTAAGGACAGGGAACACTGAAGCTTTCTTT.

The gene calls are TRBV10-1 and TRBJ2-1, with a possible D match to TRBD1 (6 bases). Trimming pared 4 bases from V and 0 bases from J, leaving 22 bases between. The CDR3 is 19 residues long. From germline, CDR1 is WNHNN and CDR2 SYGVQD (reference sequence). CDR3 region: CASSAHRVQYSPSYNEQFF. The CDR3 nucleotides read TGCGCCAGCAGTGCGCACAGGGTACAATATAGCCCCTCCTACAATGAGCAGTTCTTC.

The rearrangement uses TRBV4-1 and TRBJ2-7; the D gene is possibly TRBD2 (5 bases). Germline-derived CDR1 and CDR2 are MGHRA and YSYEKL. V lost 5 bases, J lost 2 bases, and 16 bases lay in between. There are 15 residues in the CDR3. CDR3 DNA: TGCGCCAGCAGCTCACCCCCACACGGGACCTACGAGCAGTACTTC. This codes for CASSSPPHGTYEQYF.

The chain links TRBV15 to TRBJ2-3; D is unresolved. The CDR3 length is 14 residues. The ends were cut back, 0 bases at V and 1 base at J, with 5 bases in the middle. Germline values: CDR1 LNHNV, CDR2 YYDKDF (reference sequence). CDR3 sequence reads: CATSREVRTDTQYF. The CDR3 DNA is TGTGCCACCAGCAGAGAGGTACGCACAGATACGCAGTATTTT.

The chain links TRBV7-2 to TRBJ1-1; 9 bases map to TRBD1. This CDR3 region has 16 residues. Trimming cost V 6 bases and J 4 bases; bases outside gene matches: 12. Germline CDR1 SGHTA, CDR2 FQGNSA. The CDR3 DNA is TGTGCCAGCAGAGTTACAGGGGGCGGAAAATCCACTGAAGCTTTCTTT. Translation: CASRVTGGGKSTEAFF.

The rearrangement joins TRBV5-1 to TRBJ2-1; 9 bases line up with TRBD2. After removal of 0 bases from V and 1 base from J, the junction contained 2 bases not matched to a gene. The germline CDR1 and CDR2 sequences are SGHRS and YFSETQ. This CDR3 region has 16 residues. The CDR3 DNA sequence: TGCGCCAGCAGCTTGGATAGCGGGGGATCCTACAATGAGCAGTTCTTC. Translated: CASSLDSGGSYNEQFF.

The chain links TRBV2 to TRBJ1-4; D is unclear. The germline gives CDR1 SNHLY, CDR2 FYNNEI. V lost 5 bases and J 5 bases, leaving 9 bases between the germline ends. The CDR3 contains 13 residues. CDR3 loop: CASSRTENEKLFF. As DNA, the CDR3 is TGTGCCAGCAGTCGCACAGAAAATGAAAAACTGTTTTTT.

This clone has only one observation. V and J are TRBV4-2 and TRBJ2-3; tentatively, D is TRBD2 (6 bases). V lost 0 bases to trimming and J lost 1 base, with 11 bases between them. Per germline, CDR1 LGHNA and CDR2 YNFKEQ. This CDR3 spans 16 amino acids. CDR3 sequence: CASSQDASVRTDTQYF. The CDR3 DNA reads TGTGCCAGCAGCCAAGATGCTAGCGTTCGCACAGATACGCAGTATTTT.

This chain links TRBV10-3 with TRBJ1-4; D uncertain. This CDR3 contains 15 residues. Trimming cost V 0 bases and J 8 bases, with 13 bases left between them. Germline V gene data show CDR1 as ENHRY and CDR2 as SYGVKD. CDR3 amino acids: CAISESNGVGEKLFF. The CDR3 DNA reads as TGTGCCATCAGTGAGTCGAACGGGGTTGGCGAAAAACTGTTTTTT.

The CDR3 protein is CASRLIVNTEAFF. CDR3 bases: TGTGCCAGCAGACTAATAGTGAACACTGAAGCTTTCTTT. The chain joins TRBV12-3 or TRBV12-4 to TRBJ1-1; D is ambiguous. The CDR3 is 13 amino acids. The V and J ends lost 6 bases and 0 bases respectively, with 8 bases between them.

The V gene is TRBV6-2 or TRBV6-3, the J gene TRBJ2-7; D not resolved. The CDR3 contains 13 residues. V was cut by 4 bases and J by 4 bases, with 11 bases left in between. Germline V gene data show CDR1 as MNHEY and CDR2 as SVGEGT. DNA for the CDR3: TGTGCCAGCAGTTTCCAGGTTCCTTACGAGCAGTACTTC. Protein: CASSFQVPYEQYF.

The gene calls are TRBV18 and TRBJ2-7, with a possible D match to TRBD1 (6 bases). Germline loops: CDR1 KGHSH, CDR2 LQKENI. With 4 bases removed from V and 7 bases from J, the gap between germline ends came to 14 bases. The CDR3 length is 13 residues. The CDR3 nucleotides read TGTGCCAGCTCACGCGACAGGTTGGAGGAGCAGTACTTC. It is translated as CASSRDRLEEQYF.